This TCR beta chain derives from a study of OX40 agonist ivuxolimab in advanced cancers. Data came from immunoSEQ multiplex PCR; TCRdb stores just in-frame clones and leaves some out. The repertoire includes tens of thousands of clones, roughly 87% of them detected once, and 0.15% to 0.2% sits in the top ten. CDR3 size: 14 residues. The V and J ends lost 4 bases and 5 bases, in that order; junction bases with no gene match: 6. The germline V gene encodes CDR1 SGHRS and CDR2 YFSETQ. Source: CD4+ or CD8+ T cells sorted from blood, taken in a trial of the OX40 agonist ivuxolimab. The clonotype comes from an adult with an advanced solid tumor such as melanoma, head and neck, liver or kidney cancer. The chain links TRBV5-1 to TRBJ1-1; 9 bases are shared with TRBD1. The CDR3 sequence: CASSPGQGWTEAFF. The CDR3 DNA reads TGCGCCAGCAGCCCTGGACAGGGGTGGACTGAAGCTTTCTTT.